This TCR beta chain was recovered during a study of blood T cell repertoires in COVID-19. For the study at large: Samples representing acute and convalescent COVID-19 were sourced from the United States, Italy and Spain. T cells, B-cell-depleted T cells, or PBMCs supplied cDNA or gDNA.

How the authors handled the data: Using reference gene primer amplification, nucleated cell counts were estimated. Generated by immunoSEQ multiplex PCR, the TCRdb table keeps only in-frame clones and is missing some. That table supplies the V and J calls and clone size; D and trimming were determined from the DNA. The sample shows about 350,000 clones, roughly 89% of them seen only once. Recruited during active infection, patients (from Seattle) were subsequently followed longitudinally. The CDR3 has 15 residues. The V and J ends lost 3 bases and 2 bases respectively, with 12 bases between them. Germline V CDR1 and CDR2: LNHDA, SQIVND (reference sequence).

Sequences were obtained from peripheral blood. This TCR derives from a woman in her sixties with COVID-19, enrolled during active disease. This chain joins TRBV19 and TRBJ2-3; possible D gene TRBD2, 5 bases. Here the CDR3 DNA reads TGTGCCAGTAGTATTCGGACGGGAAACACAGATACGCAGTATTTT. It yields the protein CASSIRTGNTDTQYF.